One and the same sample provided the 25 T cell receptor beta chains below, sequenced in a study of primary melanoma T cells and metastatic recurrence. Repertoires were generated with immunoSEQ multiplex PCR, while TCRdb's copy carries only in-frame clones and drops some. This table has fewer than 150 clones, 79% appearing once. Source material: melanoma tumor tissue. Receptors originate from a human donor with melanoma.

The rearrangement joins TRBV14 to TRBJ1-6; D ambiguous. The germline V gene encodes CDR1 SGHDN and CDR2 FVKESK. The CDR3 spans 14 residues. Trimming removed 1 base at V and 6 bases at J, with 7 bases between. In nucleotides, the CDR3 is TGTGCCAGCAGCCAAGGGGTCGTTAATTCACCCCTCCACTTT. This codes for CASSQGVVNSPLHF.

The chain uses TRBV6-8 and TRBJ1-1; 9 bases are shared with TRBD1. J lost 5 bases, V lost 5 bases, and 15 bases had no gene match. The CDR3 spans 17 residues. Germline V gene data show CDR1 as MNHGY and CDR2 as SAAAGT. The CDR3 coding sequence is TGTGCCAGCAGTGACGTGATGTTTGGGACAGGGACGACTGAAGCTTTCTTT. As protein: CASSDVMFGTGTTEAFF.

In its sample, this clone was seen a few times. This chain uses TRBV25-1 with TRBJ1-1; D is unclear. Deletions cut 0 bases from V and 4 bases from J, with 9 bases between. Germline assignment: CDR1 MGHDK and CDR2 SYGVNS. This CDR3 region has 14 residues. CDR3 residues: CASSEYQEGTEAFF. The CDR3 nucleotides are TGTGCCAGCAGTGAATATCAAGAGGGCACTGAAGCTTTCTTT.

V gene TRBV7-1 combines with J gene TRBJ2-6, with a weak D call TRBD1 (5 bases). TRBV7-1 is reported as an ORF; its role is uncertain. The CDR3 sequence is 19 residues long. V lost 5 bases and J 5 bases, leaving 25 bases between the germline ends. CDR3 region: CASSMSAQRGQSRANVLTF. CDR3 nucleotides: TGTGCCAGCAGCATGTCCGCTCAACGAGGACAAAGTCGGGCCAACGTCCTGACTTTC.

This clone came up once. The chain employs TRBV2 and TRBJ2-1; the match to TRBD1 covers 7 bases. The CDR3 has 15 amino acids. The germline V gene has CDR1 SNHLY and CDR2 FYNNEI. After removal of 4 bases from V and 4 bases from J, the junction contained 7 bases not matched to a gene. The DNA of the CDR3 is TGTGCCAGCAGTGTGCAGGGGGTCGGTTACAATGAGCAGTTCTTC. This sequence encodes CASSVQGVGYNEQFF.

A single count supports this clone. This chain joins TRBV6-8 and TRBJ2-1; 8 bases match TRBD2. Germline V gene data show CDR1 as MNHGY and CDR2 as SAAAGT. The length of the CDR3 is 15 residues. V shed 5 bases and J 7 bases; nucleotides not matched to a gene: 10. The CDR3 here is CASSDMREVANEQFF. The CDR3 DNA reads TGTGCCAGCAGTGATATGCGGGAGGTAGCGAATGAGCAGTTCTTC.

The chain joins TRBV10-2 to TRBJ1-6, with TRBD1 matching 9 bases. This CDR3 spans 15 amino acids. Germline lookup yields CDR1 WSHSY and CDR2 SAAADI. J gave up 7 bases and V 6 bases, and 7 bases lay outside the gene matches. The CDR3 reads CASSSGTGTNSPLHF. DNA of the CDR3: TGCGCCAGCAGCTCCGGGACAGGGACGAATTCACCCCTCCACTTT.

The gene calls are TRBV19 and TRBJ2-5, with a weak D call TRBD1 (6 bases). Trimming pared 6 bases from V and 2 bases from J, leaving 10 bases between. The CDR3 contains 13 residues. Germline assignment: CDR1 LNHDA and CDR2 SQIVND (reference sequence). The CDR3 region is CASRLRGQETQYF. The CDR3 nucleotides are TGTGCCAGTAGGCTAAGGGGGCAAGAGACCCAGTACTTC.

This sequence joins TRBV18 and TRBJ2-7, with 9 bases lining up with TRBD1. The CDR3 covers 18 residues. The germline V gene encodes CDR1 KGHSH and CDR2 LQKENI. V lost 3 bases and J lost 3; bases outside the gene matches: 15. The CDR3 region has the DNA TGTGCCAGCTCACCCCGGGACAGGGCGTACACCCACTTCTACGAGCAGTACTTC. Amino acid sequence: CASSPRDRAYTHFYEQYF.

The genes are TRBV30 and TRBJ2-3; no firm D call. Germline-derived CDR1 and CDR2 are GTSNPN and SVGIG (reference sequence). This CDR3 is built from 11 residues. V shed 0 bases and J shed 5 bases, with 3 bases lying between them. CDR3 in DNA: TGTGCCTGGAGTGTACTAGATACGCAGTATTTT. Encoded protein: CAWSVLDTQYF.

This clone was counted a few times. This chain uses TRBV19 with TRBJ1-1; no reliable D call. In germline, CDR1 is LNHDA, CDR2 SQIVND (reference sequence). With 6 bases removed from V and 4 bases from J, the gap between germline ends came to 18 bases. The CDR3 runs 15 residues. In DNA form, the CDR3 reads TGTGCCAGTAGCCACACCGGGCCCCTGGGCACTGAAGCTTTCTTT. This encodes CASSHTGPLGTEAFF.

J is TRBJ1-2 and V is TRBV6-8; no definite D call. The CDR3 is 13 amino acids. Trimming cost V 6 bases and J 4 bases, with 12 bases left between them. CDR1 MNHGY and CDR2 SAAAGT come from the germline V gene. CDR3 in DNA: TGTGCCAGCAGGGAACGATCCGGCTATGGCTACACCTTC. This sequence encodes CASRERSGYGYTF.

As DNA, the CDR3 is TGTGCCAGCAGTGCCTCGGTCGGGGGGAGGAATGAGCAGTTCTTC. Protein product: CASSASVGGRNEQFF. This chain joins TRBV6-8 and TRBJ2-1; the match to TRBD2 covers 7 bases. Germline CDR1 MNHGY, CDR2 SAAAGT. The CDR3 totals 15 residues. Trimming removed 5 bases from V and 7 bases from J; junction bases left unmatched: 11.

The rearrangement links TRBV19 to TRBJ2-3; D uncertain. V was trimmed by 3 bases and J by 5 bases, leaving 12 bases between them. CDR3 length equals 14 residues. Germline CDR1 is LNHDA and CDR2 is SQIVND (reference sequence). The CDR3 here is CASSIGAVKDTQYF. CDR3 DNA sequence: TGTGCCAGTAGTATCGGCGCGGTGAAAGATACGCAGTATTTT.

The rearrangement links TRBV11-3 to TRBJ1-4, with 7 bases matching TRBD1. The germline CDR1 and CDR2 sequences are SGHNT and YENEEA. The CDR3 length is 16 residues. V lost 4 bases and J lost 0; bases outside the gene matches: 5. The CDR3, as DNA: TGTGCCAGCAGCTCGAGGACAGGCTCAACTAATGAAAAACTGTTTTTT. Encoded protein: CASSSRTGSTNEKLFF.

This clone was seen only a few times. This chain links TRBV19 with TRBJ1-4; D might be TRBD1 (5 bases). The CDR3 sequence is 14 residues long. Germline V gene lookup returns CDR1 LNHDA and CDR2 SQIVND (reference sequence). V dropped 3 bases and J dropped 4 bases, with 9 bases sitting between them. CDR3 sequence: CASSMLGGNEKLFF. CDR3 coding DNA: TGTGCCAGTAGTATGTTGGGGGGTAATGAAAAACTGTTTTTT. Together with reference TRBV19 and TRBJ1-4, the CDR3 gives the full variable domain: DGGITQSPKYLFRKEGQNVTLSCEQNLNHDAMYWYRQDPGQGLRLIYYSQIVNDFQKGDIAEGYSVSREKKESFPLTVTSAQKNPTAFYLCASSMLGGNEKLFFGSGTQLSVL.

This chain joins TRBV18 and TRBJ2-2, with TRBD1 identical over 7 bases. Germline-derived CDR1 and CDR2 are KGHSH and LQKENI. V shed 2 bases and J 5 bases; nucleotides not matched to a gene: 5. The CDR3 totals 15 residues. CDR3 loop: CASSPVQGSTGELFF. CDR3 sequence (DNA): TGTGCCAGCTCACCAGTACAGGGGTCGACCGGGGAGCTGTTTTTT.

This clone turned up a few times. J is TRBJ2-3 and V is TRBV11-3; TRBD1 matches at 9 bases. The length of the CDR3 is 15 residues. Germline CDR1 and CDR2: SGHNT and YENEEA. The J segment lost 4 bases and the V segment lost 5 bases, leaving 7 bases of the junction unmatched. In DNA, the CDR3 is TGTGCCAGCAGCAAAAACAGGGGGCCCGCAGATACGCAGTATTTT. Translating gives CASSKNRGPADTQYF. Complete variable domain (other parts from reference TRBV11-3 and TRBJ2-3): EAGVVQSPRYKIIEKKQPVAFWCNPISGHNTLYWYLQNLGQGPELLIRYENEEAVDDSQLPKDRFSAERLKGVDSTLKIQPAELGDSAVYLCASSKNRGPADTQYFGPGTRLTVL.

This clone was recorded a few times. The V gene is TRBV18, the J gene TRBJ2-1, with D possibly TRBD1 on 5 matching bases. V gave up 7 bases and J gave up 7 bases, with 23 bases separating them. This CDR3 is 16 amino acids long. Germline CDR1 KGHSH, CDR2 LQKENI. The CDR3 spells CASFPPHRGQMNEQFF. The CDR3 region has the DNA TGTGCCAGCTTTCCACCCCATAGGGGCCAAATGAATGAGCAGTTCTTC.

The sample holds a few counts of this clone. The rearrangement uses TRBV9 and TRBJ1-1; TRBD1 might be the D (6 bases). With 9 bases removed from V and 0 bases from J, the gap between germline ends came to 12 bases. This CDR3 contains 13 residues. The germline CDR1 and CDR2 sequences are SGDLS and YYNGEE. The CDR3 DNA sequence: TGTGCCACCTCCGAGGGGGTGAACACTGAAGCTTTCTTT. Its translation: CATSEGVNTEAFF.

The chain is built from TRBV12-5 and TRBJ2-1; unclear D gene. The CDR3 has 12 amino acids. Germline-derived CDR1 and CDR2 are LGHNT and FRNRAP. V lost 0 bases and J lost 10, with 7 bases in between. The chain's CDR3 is CASGLVRGEQFF. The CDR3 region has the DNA TGTGCTAGTGGTTTGGTACGTGGGGAGCAGTTCTTC.

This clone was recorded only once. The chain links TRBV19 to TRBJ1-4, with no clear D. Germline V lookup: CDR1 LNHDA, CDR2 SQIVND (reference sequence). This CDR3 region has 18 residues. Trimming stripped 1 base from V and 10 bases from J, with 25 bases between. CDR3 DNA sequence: TGTGCCAGTAGTATAGGAATCACCCTCCGAGGTCGTTGGGGAAAACTGTTTTTT. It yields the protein CASSIGITLRGRWGKLFF. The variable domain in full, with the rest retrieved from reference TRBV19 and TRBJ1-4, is DGGITQSPKYLFRKEGQNVTLSCEQNLNHDAMYWYRQDPGQGLRLIYYSQIVNDFQKGDIAEGYSVSREKKESFPLTVTSAQKNPTAFYLCASSIGITLRGRWGKLFFGSGTQLSVL.

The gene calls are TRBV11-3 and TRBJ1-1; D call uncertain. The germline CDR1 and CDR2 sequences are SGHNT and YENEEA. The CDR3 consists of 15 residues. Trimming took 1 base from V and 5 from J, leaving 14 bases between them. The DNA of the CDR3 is TGTGCCAGCAGCTTAGGAAAGGGATCCTTTACTGAAGCTTTCTTT. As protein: CASSLGKGSFTEAFF.

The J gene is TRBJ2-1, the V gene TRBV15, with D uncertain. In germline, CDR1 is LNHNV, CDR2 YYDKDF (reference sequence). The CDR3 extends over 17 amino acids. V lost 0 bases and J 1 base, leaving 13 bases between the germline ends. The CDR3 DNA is TGTGCCACCAGCAGAGATGGGAATACGGCGTCCTACAATGAGCAGTTCTTC. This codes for CATSRDGNTASYNEQFF.

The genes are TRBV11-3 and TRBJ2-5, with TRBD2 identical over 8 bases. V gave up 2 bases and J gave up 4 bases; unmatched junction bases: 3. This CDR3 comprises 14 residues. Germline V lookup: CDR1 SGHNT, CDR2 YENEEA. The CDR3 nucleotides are TGTGCCAGCAGCTTACAGCTAGCGGGAGAGACCCAGTACTTC. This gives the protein CASSLQLAGETQYF.